What follows is one T cell receptor (beta chain) and its context. Other nucleotide sequences from this sample produce the same CDR3. Ages ranged from about 18 to 89 years, with residence in about two dozen US areas. Grouping used clinical history reported by participants in a survey and questionnaire. Libraries were prepared by immunoSEQ multiplex PCR; TCRdb keeps only in-frame clonotypes and omits some of them. The data hold more than 250,000 clones, with 90% observed a single time. These data originate in a study of blood T cell repertoires in COVID-19. The wider study: Whether acute or convalescent, the COVID-19 samples came from the United States, Italy and Spain. Sample material is recorded as cDNA or gDNA derived from T cells, B-cell-depleted T cells, or PBMCs.

Trimming took 1 base from V and 3 from J, leaving 6 bases between them. This CDR3 is built from 13 residues. The chain uses TRBV12-3 or TRBV12-4 and TRBJ1-2, with D unresolved. The clonotype originates from a woman between 18 and 29 years old with acute COVID-19. Sequenced: PBMCs or T cells enriched from blood (not recorded which). As DNA, the CDR3 is TGTGCCAGCAGTTTAGGCGGATACTATGGCTACACCTTC. Its protein product is CASSLGGYYGYTF.